The 5 T cell receptor beta chains given below trace back to one sample, sequenced in a study of T cells in Graves' hyperthyroidism and ophthalmopathy (dated by TCRdb to between 2019 and 2020). To prepare the library, multiplex PCR was applied. Sequencing was performed on an Illumina HiSeq 2000. Amplification of TCR beta CDR3 regions was carried out from RNA transcripts. The first round of RT-PCR for the TCR CDR3 was performed with the HTBI primer set and the Qiagen OneStep RT-PCR kit. TCRdb reworked the public reads: Q25 trimming with fastp, MiXCR clone assembly, productive beta chains retained. Every CDR3 protein is listed once, alongside the most common genes and DNA of its rows. The sample table contains a few hundred thousand distinct CDR3 sequences; only one count was recorded for 15% to 18% of them. Of the sample, less than 9.5% falls within the top ten clones. The source material was blood. These receptors were collected from a woman between 25 and 40 years old with Graves' hyperthyroidism.

The rearrangement uses TRBV4-3 and TRBJ2-1; 11 positions agree with TRBD2. Per germline, CDR1 LGHNA and CDR2 YSLEER. The CDR3 consists of 15 residues. V was pared by 4 bases and J by 8 bases, with 7 bases of the junction left unmatched. This CDR3 reads CASSPGTSGTDEQFF. The CDR3 DNA sequence: TGCGCCAGCAGCCCCGGGACTAGCGGCACCGATGAGCAGTTCTTC.

This clonotype was seen a few times. V gene TRBV12-3 or TRBV12-4 combines with J gene TRBJ2-2; TRBD1 might be the D (5 bases). This CDR3 comprises 14 residues. V was pared by 5 bases and J by 4 bases, with 11 bases between. CDR3 sequence reads: CASSPQGSTGELFF. The CDR3 DNA sequence: TGTGCCAGCAGTCCGCAGGGTTCCACCGGGGAGCTGTTTTTT.

The sample holds many counts of this clonotype. V and J are TRBV6-5 and TRBJ2-2, with TRBD1 as a possible D gene (5 bases). Per germline, CDR1 MNHEY and CDR2 SVGAGI. Trimming cost V 2 bases and J 1 base, with 8 bases left between them. The CDR3 covers 15 residues. The CDR3 sequence is CASSYPTGNTGELFF. The CDR3 nucleotides are TGTGCCAGCAGTTACCCAACAGGGAACACCGGGGAGCTGTTTTTT.

This clonotype was seen more than once but under ten times. Here the CDR3 DNA reads TGTGCCAGCAGCTTAGGGCCGGCGCAGGGCGAAGAGACCCAGTACTTC. It codes for CASSLGPAQGEETQYF. The chain links TRBV7-9 to TRBJ2-5, with D possibly matching TRBD1 (5 bases). The germline V gene encodes CDR1 SEHNR and CDR2 FQNEAQ (reference sequence). The CDR3 is made up of 16 amino acids. Deletions cut 1 base from V and 3 bases from J, with 15 bases between.

This clonotype occurred many times. V and J are TRBV6-1 and TRBJ2-7; D may correspond to TRBD1 or TRBD2 (5 bases each). There are 14 residues in the CDR3. Per germline, CDR1 MNHNS and CDR2 SASEGT. V lost 7 bases to trimming and J lost 1 base, with 14 bases between them. The CDR3 is CASKGTRGSYEQYF. Written as DNA, the CDR3 is TGTGCCAGCAAGGGGACGAGAGGATCCTACGAGCAGTACTTC.